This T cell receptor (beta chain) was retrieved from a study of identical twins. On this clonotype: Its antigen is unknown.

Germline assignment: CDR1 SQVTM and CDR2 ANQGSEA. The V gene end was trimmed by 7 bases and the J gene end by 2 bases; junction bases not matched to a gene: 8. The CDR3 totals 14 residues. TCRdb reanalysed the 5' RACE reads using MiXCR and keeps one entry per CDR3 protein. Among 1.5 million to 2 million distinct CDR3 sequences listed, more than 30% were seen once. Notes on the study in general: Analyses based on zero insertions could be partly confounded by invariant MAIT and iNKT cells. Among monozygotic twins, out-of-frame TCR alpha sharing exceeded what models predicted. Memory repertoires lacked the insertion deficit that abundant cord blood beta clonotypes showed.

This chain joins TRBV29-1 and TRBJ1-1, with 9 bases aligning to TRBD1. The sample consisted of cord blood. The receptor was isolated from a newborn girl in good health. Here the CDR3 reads CSAGQGRSNTEAFF. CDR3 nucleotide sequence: TGCAGCGCAGGACAGGGGCGATCTAACACTGAAGCTTTCTTT.